These 17 T cell receptor beta chains came from one sample sequenced in a study of technical replicates of blood from a handful of donors. Some clones are missing from TCRdb's copy, which holds only in-frame ones; the method was immunoSEQ multiplex PCR. The table lists 60,000 to 70,000 clones, 86% of them singletons, with about 5% in the top ten. Material: PBMCs. These receptors all stem from a human donor in good health. Some clones in this sample may be carry-over from other donors' samples.

The chain combines TRBV7-8 with TRBJ2-7; D is unresolved. Germline V gene data show CDR1 as SGHVS and CDR2 as FQNEAQ. Trimming left V 4 bases short and J 2 bases short, with 12 bases between. The CDR3 is made up of 14 amino acids. The CDR3 DNA reads TGTGCCAGCAGCTCAGACTGGCCCCCCTACGAGCAGTACTTC. Translation gives CASSSDWPPYEQYF.

The chain recombines TRBV6-1 with TRBJ1-2; 7 bases are shared with TRBD1. V trimming: 7 bases; J trimming: 4 bases; junction bases outside the gene matches: 9. The CDR3 loop spans 14 amino acids. The germline V gene has CDR1 MNHNS and CDR2 SASEGT. The CDR3, as DNA: TGTGCCAGCATGACGGAGGGGGCCCGCTATGGCTACACCTTC. It is translated as CASMTEGARYGYTF.

This chain uses TRBV5-1 with TRBJ2-7, with 10 bases aligning to TRBD1. V was clipped by 0 bases and J by 5 bases; unmatched bases: 5. The germline V gene encodes CDR1 SGHRS and CDR2 YFSETQ. The CDR3 is made up of 15 amino acids. The CDR3 sequence is CASSLADRGLDEQYF. The CDR3 DNA follows: TGCGCCAGCAGCTTGGCGGACAGGGGGTTGGACGAGCAGTACTTC.

The chain couples TRBV7-8 to TRBJ2-3; D remains ambiguous. Germline-derived CDR1 and CDR2 are SGHVS and FQNEAQ. With 4 bases removed from V and 2 bases from J, the gap between germline ends came to 10 bases. The CDR3 contains 14 residues. CDR3 loop: CASSYIVTTDTQYF. The CDR3 nucleotides read TGTGCCAGCAGCTATATAGTTACCACAGATACGCAGTATTTT.

This clone occurred once. The chain is built from TRBV7-9 and TRBJ1-2; no clear D gene. V was clipped by 2 bases and J by 1 base, with 5 bases between them. This CDR3 is built from 13 residues. Germline loops: CDR1 SEHNR, CDR2 FQNEAQ (reference sequence). The CDR3 DNA reads as TGTGCCAGCAGCTTAACCAGTAACTATGGCTACACCTTC. It is translated as CASSLTSNYGYTF.

This rearrangement joins TRBV11-2 to TRBJ1-1; D possibly corresponds to TRBD1 (6 bases). From germline, CDR1 is SGHAT and CDR2 FQNNGV. Trimming shortened V by 1 base and J by 5 bases, and 17 bases separated the two germline ends. CDR3 length: 16 amino acids. In DNA form, the CDR3 reads TGTGCCAGCAGCTTAGTAGGTCAGGGGACGGGGACTGAAGCTTTCTTT. It is translated as CASSLVGQGTGTEAFF.

CDR3 sequence: CASSTYSTEAFF. CDR3 DNA sequence: TGTGCCAGCAGCACTTATAGCACTGAAGCTTTCTTT. The chain couples TRBV7-2 to TRBJ1-1, with unresolved D. Germline loops: CDR1 SGHTA, CDR2 FQGNSA. V shed 5 bases and J shed 4 bases, with 8 bases lying between them. The CDR3 covers 12 residues.

The V call is TRBV9, the J call TRBJ1-3, with 12 bases matching TRBD1. The CDR3 extends over 17 amino acids. V shed 3 bases, J shed 0 bases, and the junction held 4 bases outside the gene matches. Germline values: CDR1 SGDLS, CDR2 YYNGEE. The CDR3 bases are TGTGCCAGCAGCGCCGGGACAGGGGGCCTCTCTGGAAACACCATATATTTT. Translated, it gives CASSAGTGGLSGNTIYF.

The chain is built from TRBV7-2 and TRBJ1-2, with 8 nucleotides matching TRBD1. This CDR3 spans 13 amino acids. After removal of 5 bases from V and 4 bases from J, the junction contained 3 bases not matched to a gene. Germline lookup yields CDR1 SGHTA and CDR2 FQGNSA. The CDR3 is CASSKDRAYGYTF. The DNA of the CDR3 is TGTGCCAGCAGCAAGGACAGGGCCTATGGCTACACCTTC.

The genes are TRBV7-9 and TRBJ1-3; 8 nucleotides align to TRBD1. Germline V gene data show CDR1 as SEHNR and CDR2 as FQNEAQ (reference sequence). V was clipped by 6 bases and J by 1 base; unmatched bases: 8. The CDR3 contains 16 residues. The CDR3, as DNA: TGTGCCAGCAGACTCGACAGGGGCAATTCTGGAAACACCATATATTTT. Translation: CASRLDRGNSGNTIYF. The variable domain in full, completed from reference TRBV7-9 and TRBJ1-3, reads DTGVSQNPRHKITKRGQNVTFRCDPISEHNRLYWYRQTLGQGPEFLTYFQNEAQLEKSRLLSDRFSAERPKGSFSTLEIQRTEQGDSAMYLCASRLDRGNSGNTIYFGEGSWLTVV.

The chain couples TRBV18 to TRBJ1-6, with 11 bases matching TRBD1. CDR1 is KGHSH and CDR2 is LQKENI in the germline V gene. The V segment lost 6 bases and the J segment 9 bases; nucleotides outside the gene matches: 7. The CDR3 consists of 15 residues. CDR3 DNA sequence: TGTGCCAGCTCTTCGGGGGGACAGGGGGTTTCACCCCTCCACTTT. Protein product: CASSSGGQGVSPLHF.

V usage is TRBV7-9 and J usage is TRBJ2-2, with 7 bases that match TRBD2. The J segment lost 7 bases and the V segment lost 5 bases, leaving 7 bases of the junction unmatched. The CDR3 is made up of 14 amino acids. Germline V lookup: CDR1 SEHNR, CDR2 FQNEAQ (reference sequence). CDR3 bases: TGTGCCAGCAGCGCGGGAGCTAAGGTCGGGGAGCTGTTTTTT. Protein product: CASSAGAKVGELFF.

The genes are TRBV9 and TRBJ2-3; no reliable D call. Between the trimmed V and J ends, which lost 2 bases and 4 bases, there was a span of 8 bases. Germline V gene data show CDR1 as SGDLS and CDR2 as YYNGEE. The CDR3 length is 13 residues. The CDR3 is CASSVGRADTQYF. In DNA form, the CDR3 reads TGTGCCAGCAGCGTCGGCCGGGCAGATACGCAGTATTTT.

V gene TRBV6-1 combines with J gene TRBJ2-6, with 7 bases that match TRBD2. This CDR3 is 15 amino acids long. Germline V gene lookup returns CDR1 MNHNS and CDR2 SASEGT. J was trimmed by 0 bases and V by 4 bases; bases with no gene match: 0. The CDR3, as DNA: TGTGCCAGCAGTGGGGGGGGCTCTGGGGCCAACGTCCTGACTTTC. Its protein product is CASSGGGSGANVLTF.

The V gene is TRBV30, the J gene TRBJ2-3; weak D call: TRBD2 (5 bases). Trimming shortened V by 2 bases and J by 0 bases, and 12 bases separated the two germline ends. The CDR3 runs 15 residues. Germline V CDR1 and CDR2: GTSNPN, SVGIG (reference sequence). The CDR3 loop reads CAWSSTGISTDTQYF. The CDR3 nucleotides are TGTGCCTGGAGTTCAACCGGGATTAGCACAGATACGCAGTATTTT.

The J gene is TRBJ1-3, the V gene TRBV19, with 7 bases matching TRBD1. The CDR3 length is 17 residues. The V segment lost 1 base and the J segment 0 bases; nucleotides outside the gene matches: 6. CDR1 is LNHDA and CDR2 is SQIVND in the germline V gene (reference sequence). This CDR3 reads CASSIGRDSNSGNTIYF. Here the CDR3 DNA reads TGTGCCAGTAGTATAGGTCGGGACAGCAACTCTGGAAACACCATATATTTT. Combining the CDR3 with reference TRBV19 and TRBJ1-3 gives the whole variable domain DGGITQSPKYLFRKEGQNVTLSCEQNLNHDAMYWYRQDPGQGLRLIYYSQIVNDFQKGDIAEGYSVSREKKESFPLTVTSAQKNPTAFYLCASSIGRDSNSGNTIYFGEGSWLTVV.

As to this clone: At one end, the junction sequence differs from germline, possibly due to a read error. CDR3 nucleotides: TGTGCCGCTCGGACTAGCGCGACCTCCAACGAGCAGTACTTC. This sequence encodes CAARTSATSNEQYF. The chain has TRBV10-3 and TRBJ2-7; 9 nucleotides agree with TRBD2. This CDR3 is built from 14 residues. Germline values: CDR1 ENHRY, CDR2 SYGVKD.